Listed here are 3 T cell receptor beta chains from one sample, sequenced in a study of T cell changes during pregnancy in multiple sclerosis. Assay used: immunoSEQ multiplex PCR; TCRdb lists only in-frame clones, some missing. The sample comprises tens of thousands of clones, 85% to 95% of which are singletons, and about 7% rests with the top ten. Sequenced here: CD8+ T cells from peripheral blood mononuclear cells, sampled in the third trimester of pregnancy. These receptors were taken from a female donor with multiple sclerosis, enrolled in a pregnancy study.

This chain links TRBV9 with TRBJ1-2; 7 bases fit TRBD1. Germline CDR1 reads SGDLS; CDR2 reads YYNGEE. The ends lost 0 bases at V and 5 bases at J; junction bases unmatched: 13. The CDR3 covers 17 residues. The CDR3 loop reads CASSVEGAGEIEYGYTF. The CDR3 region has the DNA TGTGCCAGCAGCGTAGAGGGGGCAGGGGAAATAGAATATGGCTACACCTTC.

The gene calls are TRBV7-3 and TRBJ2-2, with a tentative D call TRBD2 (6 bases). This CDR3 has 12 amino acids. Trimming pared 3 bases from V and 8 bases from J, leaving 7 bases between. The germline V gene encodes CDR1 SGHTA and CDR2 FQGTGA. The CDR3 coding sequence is TGTGCCAGCAGCTTTGGAGGGGGGGAGCTGTTTTTT. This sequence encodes CASSFGGGELFF.

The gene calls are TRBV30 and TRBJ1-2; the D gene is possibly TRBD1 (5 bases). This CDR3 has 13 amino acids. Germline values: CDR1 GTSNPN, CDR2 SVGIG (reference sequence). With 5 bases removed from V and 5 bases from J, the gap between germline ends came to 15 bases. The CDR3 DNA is TGTGCCTGGGGGGCGGCCCACGGGTATGGCTACACCTTC. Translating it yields CAWGAAHGYGYTF.